The clone carrying this T cell receptor beta chain was found many times. Its antigen is not identified. The junction had 10 bases not matched to a gene; V was cut back by 5 bases and J by 4 bases. The CDR3 has 15 residues. The germline V gene encodes CDR1 SGHVS and CDR2 FQNEAQ. A patient was excluded if there was uncontrolled infection, other autoimmune disease, pregnancy or lactation. The diagnoses drew upon clinical symptoms, serum thyroxine and TRAb, thyroid ultrasound and orbital computed tomography. This specimen comes from a study of T cells in Graves' hyperthyroidism and ophthalmopathy. Researchers took RNA transcripts and amplified the TCR beta CDR3 regions from them. HTBI primers were used for first-round RT-PCR of the TCR CDR3. MiXCR, applied by TCRdb to the multiplex PCR reads, yields one record per CDR3 protein. The profile covers hundreds of thousands of distinct CDR3 sequences, with around 13% appearing a single time and 9.5% to 13% taken by the ten largest.

The study, taken as a whole, reports: The model made its ophthalmopathy prediction, and onset followed a median approximately 6 months later. Stable hyperthyroidism and ophthalmopathy were separated using 13 V-J signatures.

This clonotype originated in a woman aged 18-29 years with Graves' hyperthyroidism. This chain links TRBV7-8 with TRBJ2-5; 7 bases fit TRBD1. The sample comprised blood. CDR3 sequence: CASSQGQPRGETQYF. The CDR3 DNA follows: TGTGCCAGCAGCCAGGGACAGCCTCGGGGAGAGACCCAGTACTTC.